These T cell receptor beta chains were read from a single sample in a study of blood T cell repertoires in COVID-19. Assay: immunoSEQ multiplex PCR; the TCRdb copy retains only in-frame clones and omits some. The sample has 20,000 to 30,000 clones, roughly 88% seen once. The specimen sequenced was peripheral blood. Every receptor here comes from a human donor in a cohort sampled during active COVID-19. Each CDR3 is given with its conserved first and last residue. The order of the fields is V gene, J gene, clone size, D gene, CDR3 length, CDR3 DNA, CDR3 protein. The D gene is left open where the match is weak. A clone size is listed for some rows: how often the clone was seen (once, few, many), or a class if it is expanded.

V: TRBV3-1/TRBV3-2
J: TRBJ1-4
size: -
D: -
length: 14
DNA: TGTGCCAGCCCAGAGGGGGCAACTAATGAAAAACTGTTTTTT
CDR3: CASPEGATNEKLFF

V: TRBV5-1
J: TRBJ1-2
size: -
D: TRBD1
length: 14
DNA: TGCGCCAGCAGCCTTCCGGGACAGGGCAATGGCTACACCTTC
CDR3: CASSLPGQGNGYTF

V: TRBV14
J: TRBJ2-1
size: -
D: TRBD1
length: 16
DNA: TGTGCCAGCAATCCGCTTGGGGACAGTATTCGATATGAGCAGTTCTTC
CDR3: CASNPLGDSIRYEQFF

V: TRBV7-9
J: TRBJ2-7
size: -
D: TRBD2
length: 15
DNA: TGTGCCAGCAGCTTAGCAGTTGCGGGGGGGCTCGAGCAGTACTTC
CDR3: CASSLAVAGGLEQYF

V: TRBV7-9
J: TRBJ2-7
size: once
D: -
length: 14
DNA: TGTGCCAGCAGCTTAGTCAGCCGAGCGGACGAGCAGTACTTC
CDR3: CASSLVSRADEQYF

V: TRBV12-3/TRBV12-4
J: TRBJ2-5
size: -
D: -
length: 11
DNA: TGTGCCAGCAGCATCACTCGAACCCAGTACTTC
CDR3: CASSITRTQYF

V: TRBV2
J: TRBJ2-3
size: -
D: TRBD1
length: 15
DNA: TGTGCCAGCACCTACGACAGGGGGCAGTCAGATACGCAGTATTTT
CDR3: CASTYDRGQSDTQYF

V: TRBV6-2/TRBV6-3
J: TRBJ1-5
size: -
D: TRBD1
length: 17
DNA: TGTGCCAGCAGCCCCAGACAGGGTATTATCGGAAATCAGCCCCAGCATTTT
CDR3: CASSPRQGIIGNQPQHF

V: TRBV5-4
J: TRBJ2-3
size: -
D: TRBD2
length: 16
DNA: TGTGCCAGCAGTCCCGGCCTAGCGGGAGGTGAAGATACGCAGTATTTT
CDR3: CASSPGLAGGEDTQYF

V: TRBV12-3/TRBV12-4
J: TRBJ1-4
size: -
D: -
length: 13
DNA: TGTGCCAGCTTGGGGGGTCTTAATGAAAAACTGTTTTTT
CDR3: CASLGGLNEKLFF

V: TRBV18
J: TRBJ2-5
size: -
D: TRBD2
length: 16
DNA: TGTGCCAGCTCACCCCCTAGCGGGGGGACCCAAGAGACCCAGTACTTC
CDR3: CASSPPSGGTQETQYF

V: TRBV5-1
J: TRBJ2-2
size: -
D: TRBD2
length: 14
DNA: TGCGCCAGCAGTGCGGGGGGGAACACCGGGGAGCTGTTTTTT
CDR3: CASSAGGNTGELFF

V: TRBV5-1
J: TRBJ2-1
size: once
D: TRBD1
length: 15
DNA: TGCGCCAGCAGAGGCCCGGGGGGACAGGGGAATGAGCAGTTCTTC
CDR3: CASRGPGGQGNEQFF

V: TRBV4-2
J: TRBJ1-3
size: -
D: -
length: 15
DNA: TGTGCCAGCAGCCAAGATCTGTCTTTTGGAAACACCATATATTTT
CDR3: CASSQDLSFGNTIYF

V: TRBV19
J: TRBJ1-2
size: once
D: TRBD1
length: 14
DNA: TGTGCCAGTAGTACCGGACAGGGGCGATATGGCTACACCTTC
CDR3: CASSTGQGRYGYTF

V: TRBV6-5
J: TRBJ2-7
size: -
D: TRBD2
length: 14
DNA: TGTGCCAGCAGTTACTCGAGGGAGGGCTACGAGCAGTACTTC
CDR3: CASSYSREGYEQYF

V: TRBV5-4
J: TRBJ2-3
size: -
D: TRBD2
length: 17
DNA: TGTGCCAGCAGCTTGGAGCGGGGGGGCCCTAGCACAGATACGCAGTATTTT
CDR3: CASSLERGGPSTDTQYF

V: TRBV28
J: TRBJ2-7
size: -
D: -
length: 16
DNA: TGTGCCAGCAGATCATCCGCCGGGACTGGATCCTACGAGCAGTACTTC
CDR3: CASRSSAGTGSYEQYF

V: TRBV3-1/TRBV3-2
J: TRBJ2-3
size: -
D: -
length: 16
DNA: TGTGCCAGCAGCCAAGGTCGAGGGAGGATAGCAGATACGCAGTATTTT
CDR3: CASSQGRGRIADTQYF

V: TRBV12-3/TRBV12-4
J: TRBJ2-7
size: -
D: -
length: 12
DNA: TGTGCCAGCACCCAAAACTCCTACGAGCAGTACTTC
CDR3: CASTQNSYEQYF

V: TRBV9
J: TRBJ2-7
size: once
D: TRBD2
length: 15
DNA: TGTGCCAGCAGCGTAGGGCTAGCGGGAGTCGGCGAGCAGTACTTC
CDR3: CASSVGLAGVGEQYF

V: TRBV29-1
J: TRBJ2-3
size: -
D: TRBD2
length: 19
DNA: TGCAGCGTTGAATTCGGAGGACTAGCGGGAGGAGCCGGCACAGATACGCAGTATTTT
CDR3: CSVEFGGLAGGAGTDTQYF

V: TRBV4-1
J: TRBJ2-3
size: -
D: TRBD2
length: 16
DNA: TGCGCCAGCAGCCAAACTAGCGGGGGGGCTCAAGATACGCAGTATTTT
CDR3: CASSQTSGGAQDTQYF

V: TRBV6-6
J: TRBJ2-5
size: -
D: TRBD1
length: 14
DNA: TGTGCCAGCAGTTACTCGCGACAGGGGGAGACCCAGTACTTC
CDR3: CASSYSRQGETQYF

V: TRBV6-2/TRBV6-3
J: TRBJ2-6
size: -
D: -
length: 16
DNA: TGTGCCAGCAGTCCACAGGGCCCTCCTGGGGCCAACGTCCTGACTTTC
CDR3: CASSPQGPPGANVLTF

V: TRBV18
J: TRBJ2-5
size: -
D: TRBD2
length: 15
DNA: TGTGCCAGCTCACCTCGGGGGGGCGATCAAGAGACCCAGTACTTC
CDR3: CASSPRGGDQETQYF

V: TRBV7-2
J: TRBJ2-1
size: -
D: TRBD1
length: 14
DNA: TGTGCCAGCAGCCAGGGACAGGGGGCAGGTGAGCAGTTCTTC
CDR3: CASSQGQGAGEQFF

V: TRBV5-4
J: TRBJ2-7
size: -
D: TRBD2
length: 14
DNA: TGTGCCAGCAGCGCTAGCGGGGGGCCATACGAGCAGTACTTC
CDR3: CASSASGGPYEQYF

V: TRBV2
J: TRBJ1-1
size: -
D: -
length: 13
DNA: TGTGCCAGCAGTGAAAACAGGGAATATGAAGCTTTCTTT
CDR3: CASSENREYEAFF

V: TRBV18
J: TRBJ2-5
size: -
D: -
length: 14
DNA: TGTGCCAGCTCACCACGCAATGGCGGTGAGACCCAGTACTTC
CDR3: CASSPRNGGETQYF

V: TRBV10-3
J: TRBJ2-7
size: -
D: TRBD1
length: 14
DNA: TGTGCCATCAGGGAAACAGGGGGATCCTACGAGCAGTACTTC
CDR3: CAIRETGGSYEQYF

V: TRBV19
J: TRBJ1-2
size: -
D: -
length: 14
DNA: TGTGCCAGTAGTCCCCCTAACAGGGTCGGCGGCTACACCTTC
CDR3: CASSPPNRVGGYTF

V: TRBV21-1
J: TRBJ2-7
size: -
D: -
length: 18
DNA: TGTGCCAGCAGCACCGCTCCAGACTCGACTAGCGTTACCTACGAGCAGTACTTC
CDR3: CASSTAPDSTSVTYEQYF

V: TRBV7-2
J: TRBJ2-5
size: -
D: TRBD1
length: 14
DNA: TGTGCCAGCAGCTTAGGGACAGGGCGAGAGACCCAGTACTTC
CDR3: CASSLGTGRETQYF

V: TRBV12-3/TRBV12-4
J: TRBJ1-5
size: few
D: TRBD1
length: 13
DNA: TGTGCCAGCACCAAGACAGGGAACCAGCCCCAGCATTTT
CDR3: CASTKTGNQPQHF

V: TRBV4-1
J: TRBJ1-6
size: -
D: -
length: 18
DNA: TGCGCCAGCAGCCAAGAAGGAGGGCAGGGCGTTTTGGATTCACCCCTCCACTTT
CDR3: CASSQEGGQGVLDSPLHF

V: TRBV19
J: TRBJ1-2
size: -
D: -
length: 12
DNA: TGTGCCAGTAAGGGGGTCATCTATGGCTACACCTTC
CDR3: CASKGVIYGYTF

V: TRBV19
J: TRBJ1-2
size: -
D: -
length: 14
DNA: TGTGCCAGTAGTATATACGGGGGTAACTATGGCTACACCTTC
CDR3: CASSIYGGNYGYTF

V: TRBV2
J: TRBJ1-4
size: -
D: -
length: 11
DNA: TGTGCCAGCAGTGAAGCGCTTCAACAGGTGTTT
CDR3: CASSEALQQVF